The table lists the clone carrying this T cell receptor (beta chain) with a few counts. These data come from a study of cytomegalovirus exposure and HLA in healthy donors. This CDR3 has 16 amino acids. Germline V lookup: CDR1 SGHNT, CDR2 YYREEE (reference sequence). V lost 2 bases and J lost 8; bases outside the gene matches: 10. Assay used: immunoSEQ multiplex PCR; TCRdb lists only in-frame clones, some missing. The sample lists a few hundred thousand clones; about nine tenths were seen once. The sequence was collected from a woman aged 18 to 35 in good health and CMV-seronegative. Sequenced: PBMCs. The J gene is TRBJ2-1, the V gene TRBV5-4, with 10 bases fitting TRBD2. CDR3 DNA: TGTGCCAGCAGCTTCCCCCGAGCGGGGGGGTATGATGAGCAGTTCTTC. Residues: CASSFPRAGGYDEQFF.